The clone carrying this T cell receptor (beta chain) was recorded a few times. Its antigen remains unidentified. The sample originates from a study of blood T cells in healthy people across ages. Study-level findings and limits: Roughly linear declines in TCR beta diversity per million T cells occurred with age. Researchers said unsorted PBMCs prevented a conclusive naive versus antigen-experienced comparison.

Then a second PCR, running about 7 to 11 cycles, was carried out with a sample-barcoded 5' primer and a J-beta primer mix. TCRdb reprocessed the 5' RACE reads with MiXCR, giving one entry per CDR3 protein. The sample includes fewer than 2,000,000 distinct CDR3 sequences, 30% to 35% of them seen just once. Total RNA extracted from each sample amounted to at least 5 micrograms. Source material: blood. This receptor was obtained from a woman aged 30 to 39 in good health.

CDR3 in DNA: TGTGCCAGCACCCCCGGGACAGTATTCAATGAGCAGTTCTTC. It codes for CASTPGTVFNEQFF. The chain combines TRBV27 with TRBJ2-1; 7 bases are a match to TRBD1. CDR1 and CDR2 (germline): MNHEY, SMNVEV (reference sequence). The J segment lost 6 bases and the V segment lost 7 bases, leaving 9 bases of the junction unmatched. The CDR3 covers 14 residues.